Listed below are T cell receptor beta chains from one sample, sequenced in a study of cytomegalovirus exposure and HLA in healthy donors. Some clones are missing from TCRdb's copy, which holds only in-frame ones; the method was immunoSEQ multiplex PCR. The table records under 200,000 clones, roughly 87% of them present only once. The sequenced material came from PBMCs. Receptor source: a woman aged 25 to 39 in good health and CMV-seronegative. Both conserved end residues are part of each CDR3. Each record gives: D gene, clone size, J gene, V gene, CDR3 DNA, CDR3 protein. The D gene is left open where the match is weak. Clone size is shown for a subset of rows, as once, few, many or a class of expanded clone.

D: TRBD2; size: NA; J: TRBJ2-7; V: TRBV11-2; DNA: TGTGCCAGCAGCTTAGCGGGGGGACGGTACGAGCAGTACTTC; CDR3: CASSLAGGRYEQYF
D: TRBD1; size: NA; J: TRBJ1-3; V: TRBV6-5; DNA: TGTGCCAGCAGTTCGGACAGGGTCGGCACCATATATTTT; CDR3: CASSSDRVGTIYF
D: TRBD2; size: NA; J: TRBJ2-3; V: TRBV20-1; DNA: TGCAGTGCCCCGACTAGCGGGAGAGTGTATTTT; CDR3: CSAPTSGRVYF
D: TRBD2; size: NA; J: TRBJ2-7; V: TRBV5-1; DNA: TGCGCCAGCAGCGTGGCAGCGGGGGTGCTTTACGAGCAGTACTTC; CDR3: CASSVAAGVLYEQYF
D: TRBD1; size: NA; J: TRBJ1-1; V: TRBV9; DNA: TGTGCCAGCAGCGCCGGGACAGGGGATCCTGAAGCTTTCTTT; CDR3: CASSAGTGDPEAFF
D: TRBD2; size: NA; J: TRBJ2-7; V: TRBV7-2; DNA: TGTGCCAGCAGCGCGACTAGCGGTGCCTACGAGCAGTACTTC; CDR3: CASSATSGAYEQYF
D: NA; size: NA; J: TRBJ1-3; V: TRBV7-2; DNA: TGTGCCAGCAGCCTCTGGCAGCGGGGCTCCGGAAACACCATATATTTT; CDR3: CASSLWQRGSGNTIYF
D: TRBD1; size: NA; J: TRBJ1-1; V: TRBV6-5; DNA: TGTGCCAGCCACAGGGGTACGAACACTGAAGCTTTCTTT; CDR3: CASHRGTNTEAFF
D: TRBD2; size: NA; J: TRBJ2-7; V: TRBV2; DNA: TGTGCCAGCAACCTGAGACTAGCGGGACCCTCCTACGAGCAGTACTTC; CDR3: CASNLRLAGPSYEQYF
D: TRBD1; size: NA; J: TRBJ2-7; V: TRBV7-9; DNA: TGTGCCAGCAGCTTACCGACAGGGGGCTACGAGCAGTACTTC; CDR3: CASSLPTGGYEQYF
D: NA; size: NA; J: TRBJ1-1; V: TRBV5-1; DNA: TGCGCCAGCAGCTTGGCCGGGCGGGGGGGGAACACTGAAGCTTTCTTT; CDR3: CASSLAGRGGNTEAFF
D: TRBD1; size: NA; J: TRBJ1-1; V: TRBV5-1; DNA: TGCGCCAGCAGCCCGGACAGGGCAGCAATAAACACTGAAGCTTTCTTT; CDR3: CASSPDRAAINTEAFF
D: TRBD2; size: NA; J: TRBJ2-1; V: TRBV10-3; DNA: TGTGCCATCAGTGAGGAGGCGGGGGTCGGTGAGCAGTTCTTC; CDR3: CAISEEAGVGEQFF
D: NA; size: once; J: TRBJ2-1; V: TRBV6-1; DNA: TGTGCCAGCAGTGAAGGGGGAGGCAGATTTCCCTACAATGAGCAGTTCTTC; CDR3: CASSEGGGRFPYNEQFF
D: TRBD1; size: NA; J: TRBJ2-3; V: TRBV5-4; DNA: TGTGCCAGCAGCGAGACAGGGGTAGGCACAGATACGCAGTATTTT; CDR3: CASSETGVGTDTQYF
D: NA; size: NA; J: TRBJ1-2; V: TRBV9; DNA: TGTGCCAGCAGCGTAGAACCTCGGGGGAAAGCTAACTATGGCTACACCTTC; CDR3: CASSVEPRGKANYGYTF
D: TRBD2; size: NA; J: TRBJ2-7; V: TRBV18; DNA: TGTGCCAGCTCACCCGCCGGGGGGGAGCAGTACTTC; CDR3: CASSPAGGEQYF
D: NA; size: NA; J: TRBJ1-1; V: TRBV11-3; DNA: TGTGCCAGCAGCTTAGATATCCGCGGGACTGAAGCTTTCTTT; CDR3: CASSLDIRGTEAFF
D: NA; size: few; J: TRBJ2-5; V: TRBV30; DNA: TGTGCCTGGAAGCCGGGTGAGACCCAGTACTTC; CDR3: CAWKPGETQYF
D: NA; size: NA; J: TRBJ2-1; V: TRBV6-5; DNA: TGTGCCAGCAGTGCTGTCCAGCGAATGGTCAATGAGCAGTTCTTC; CDR3: CASSAVQRMVNEQFF
D: NA; size: NA; J: TRBJ2-7; V: TRBV13; DNA: TGTGCCAGTCTTTCGGTCTACGAGCAGTACTTC; CDR3: CASLSVYEQYF
D: NA; size: NA; J: TRBJ1-2; V: TRBV4-1; DNA: TGCGCCAGCAGCCAAGCACAAGGCCCCGGGTATGGCTACACCTTC; CDR3: CASSQAQGPGYGYTF
D: TRBD1; size: NA; J: TRBJ1-1; V: TRBV7-2; DNA: TGTGCCAGTAGGGACAGGGGGAACACTGAAGCTTTCTTT; CDR3: CASRDRGNTEAFF
D: NA; size: NA; J: TRBJ1-6; V: TRBV19; DNA: TGTGCCAGTAGCATTGGAGGGTTGTCTTCACCCCTCCACTTT; CDR3: CASSIGGLSSPLHF
D: NA; size: NA; J: TRBJ1-4; V: TRBV28; DNA: TGTGCCAGCAGTATAAATATAAATGAAAAACTGTTTTTT; CDR3: CASSININEKLFF
D: NA; size: NA; J: TRBJ2-1; V: TRBV5-1; DNA: TGCGCCAGCAGCTTGAGCAGGGGCGCACACAATGAGCAGTTCTTC; CDR3: CASSLSRGAHNEQFF
D: NA; size: NA; J: TRBJ2-5; V: TRBV2; DNA: TGTGCCAGCAGCCCGACATCAACACCTCAAGAGACCCAGTACTTC; CDR3: CASSPTSTPQETQYF
D: TRBD1; size: few; J: TRBJ1-1; V: TRBV6-6; DNA: TGTGCCAGCAGCCCACAGGGGTGGAACACTGAAGCTTTCTTT; CDR3: CASSPQGWNTEAFF
D: TRBD1; size: NA; J: TRBJ2-3; V: TRBV2; DNA: TGTGCCAGCCAGGGGGCGCGCACAGATACGCAGTATTTT; CDR3: CASQGARTDTQYF
D: TRBD1; size: once; J: TRBJ2-7; V: TRBV6-1; DNA: TGTGCCAGCACTAGACAACAGGGGTCCTACGAGCAGTACTTC; CDR3: CASTRQQGSYEQYF
D: NA; size: NA; J: TRBJ2-7; V: TRBV18; DNA: TGTGCCAGCTCACAGGGGGGGGCTCTCGAGCAGTACTTC; CDR3: CASSQGGALEQYF
D: TRBD1; size: NA; J: TRBJ2-7; V: TRBV19; DNA: TGTGCCACCAAGAAATCGACAGGGGGCAATTACGAGCAGTACTTC; CDR3: CATKKSTGGNYEQYF
D: TRBD2; size: NA; J: TRBJ2-1; V: TRBV6-4; DNA: TGTGCCAGCAGTCTCCGCCCGACTAGCGGGACCCACAATGAGCAGTTCTTC; CDR3: CASSLRPTSGTHNEQFF
D: NA; size: NA; J: TRBJ1-2; V: TRBV27; DNA: TGTGCCAGCAGCTCAAGACAGCCACCATATGGCTACACCTTC; CDR3: CASSSRQPPYGYTF
D: TRBD1; size: NA; J: TRBJ2-7; V: TRBV4-1; DNA: TGCGCCAGCAGCTTCGCCGTGGCGGGACAGGGGGTCGACGAGCAGTACTTC; CDR3: CASSFAVAGQGVDEQYF
D: NA; size: NA; J: TRBJ1-2; V: TRBV18; DNA: TGTGCCAGCTCACCTTCGCCGAGGGATGGCTACACCTTC; CDR3: CASSPSPRDGYTF
D: NA; size: NA; J: TRBJ1-1; V: TRBV28; DNA: TGTGCCAGCAGGGCCATGGGCCGGGGCACTGAAGCTTTCTTT; CDR3: CASRAMGRGTEAFF
D: TRBD2; size: NA; J: TRBJ2-1; V: TRBV5-1; DNA: TGCGCCAGCAGCCTCAGCGGGGGTCTCCAGGAGCAGTTCTTC; CDR3: CASSLSGGLQEQFF
D: TRBD1; size: once; J: TRBJ1-3; V: TRBV27; DNA: TGTGCCAGCAGTTTAACAGGGGCTCCTGGAAACACCATATATTTT; CDR3: CASSLTGAPGNTIYF
D: NA; size: once; J: TRBJ2-3; V: TRBV7-9; DNA: TGTGCCAGCAGCTGGGGGGACAGTACCACAGATACGCAGTATTTT; CDR3: CASSWGDSTTDTQYF
D: NA; size: NA; J: TRBJ1-1; V: TRBV21-1; DNA: TGTGCCAGCAACCGACAGGGACCTGAAGCTTTCTTT; CDR3: CASNRQGPEAFF
D: NA; size: NA; J: TRBJ1-1; V: TRBV14; DNA: TGTGCCAGCAGCGTGGTGGGGGGGGGACGGCGGACTGAAGCTTTCTTT; CDR3: CASSVVGGGRRTEAFF
D: NA; size: NA; J: TRBJ2-7; V: TRBV6-1; DNA: TGTGCCAGCAGCGACCGGGGCCGGGGGAGCGAGCAGTACTTC; CDR3: CASSDRGRGSEQYF
D: TRBD1; size: once; J: TRBJ2-4; V: TRBV5-8; DNA: TGTGCCAGCAGCTTCGGGTCCGGCGGACAGGGTAAAGAAGCCAAAAACATTCAGTACTTC; CDR3: CASSFGSGGQGKEAKNIQYF
D: TRBD2; size: NA; J: TRBJ2-1; V: TRBV7-8; DNA: TGTGCCGGCACCTCTGGGAGGGACAATGAGCAGTTCTTC; CDR3: CAGTSGRDNEQFF
D: NA; size: NA; J: TRBJ1-5; V: TRBV7-2; DNA: TGTGCCAGCAGCTTAGCGCAGGGGCAGCCCGGCAATCAGCCCCAGCATTTT; CDR3: CASSLAQGQPGNQPQHF
D: TRBD2; size: NA; J: TRBJ2-1; V: TRBV27; DNA: TGTGCCAGCAGCTTAGCCGCTCGCGGGAGGCCCCTCTACAATGAGCAGTTCTTC; CDR3: CASSLAARGRPLYNEQFF
D: TRBD1; size: NA; J: TRBJ1-2; V: TRBV28; DNA: TGTGCCAGCAGCTTTGCCGGGACAGGGGGCGTTGGCTACACCTTC; CDR3: CASSFAGTGGVGYTF
D: TRBD2; size: NA; J: TRBJ2-1; V: TRBV19; DNA: TGTGCCAGTAATCAGGGCGGGAGCTCCTACAATGAGCAGTTCTTC; CDR3: CASNQGGSSYNEQFF
D: NA; size: NA; J: TRBJ2-5; V: TRBV25-1; DNA: TGTGCCAGCAGTGACAGGGCAAGGTCAGGGCAAGAGACCCAGTACTTC; CDR3: CASSDRARSGQETQYF
D: TRBD1; size: NA; J: TRBJ2-7; V: TRBV2; DNA: TGTGCCAGCACCGGGACAGGGACTAACGAGCAGTACTTC; CDR3: CASTGTGTNEQYF
D: TRBD2; size: NA; J: TRBJ2-5; V: TRBV10-2; DNA: TGCGCCAGCACCCGGGACTATAAGGAGACCCAGTACTTC; CDR3: CASTRDYKETQYF
D: TRBD1; size: NA; J: TRBJ2-7; V: TRBV10-1; DNA: TGCGCCAGCAGTGAAGGAGGGACAGGATGGAAAGAGCAGTACTTC; CDR3: CASSEGGTGWKEQYF
D: NA; size: many; J: TRBJ2-1; V: TRBV10-1; DNA: TGCGCCAGCAGTGACCGGGAGTTGTACAATGAGCAGTTCTTC; CDR3: CASSDRELYNEQFF
D: NA; size: once; J: TRBJ2-7; V: TRBV27; DNA: TGTGCCAGCAGTTTGGGCCTTGGGGGCTCCTCCTACGAGCAGTACTTC; CDR3: CASSLGLGGSSYEQYF
D: NA; size: NA; J: TRBJ1-1; V: TRBV18; DNA: TGTGCCAGCTCACCGACAGCTAACACTGAAGCTTTCTTT; CDR3: CASSPTANTEAFF
D: TRBD2; size: NA; J: TRBJ2-1; V: TRBV11-2; DNA: TGTGCCAGCAGCCCGCCGGGACTAGGATTGGGTGAGCAGTTCTTC; CDR3: CASSPPGLGLGEQFF
D: NA; size: once; J: TRBJ1-5; V: TRBV2; DNA: TGTGCCGCCCATGGGGCGGTCAATCAGCCCCAGCATTTT; CDR3: CAAHGAVNQPQHF
D: NA; size: NA; J: TRBJ2-1; V: TRBV7-2; DNA: TGTGCCAGCAGCCCTAGCCATGAGCAGTTCTTC; CDR3: CASSPSHEQFF
D: TRBD2; size: NA; J: TRBJ2-1; V: TRBV5-5; DNA: TGTGCCAGCAGAACCACGGGGGGGCCCTACAATGAGCAGTTCTTC; CDR3: CASRTTGGPYNEQFF